The rows below give T cell receptor beta chains drawn from one sample of a study of blood T cells in healthy people across ages. MiXCR, applied by TCRdb to the 5' RACE reads, yields one record per CDR3 protein. The top ten clones hold 11% of a sample with under 2 million distinct CDR3 sequences, almost 35% of them seen once. The sample was blood. The receptors derive from a woman in her thirties in good health. Both conserved end residues are part of each CDR3. D genes are given only for firm matches. Some rows mark clone size as missing; the rest say once, few, many or name a class of expanded clone.

CDR3 protein | CDR3 DNA | D gene | J gene | clone size | V gene
CASSFDGYYNSPLHF | TGTGCCAGCAGTTTCGACGGATACTATAATTCACCCCTCCACTTT | NA | TRBJ1-6 | NA | TRBV27
CASSQGAGANYGYTF | TGCGCCAGCAGCCAAGGGGCAGGAGCTAACTATGGCTACACCTTC | NA | TRBJ1-2 | NA | TRBV4-1
CAIRAGVGTDTQYF | TGTGCCATCAGGGCAGGGGTTGGCACAGATACGCAGTATTTT | NA | TRBJ2-3 | few | TRBV10-3
CASSDRTGTRTTEAFF | TGTGCCAGCAGTGACCGGACAGGGACGAGGACCACTGAAGCTTTCTTT | TRBD1 | TRBJ1-1 | NA | TRBV6-6
CASRAGPNLNGYTF | TGTGCCAGCAGAGCGGGCCCCAATCTAAATGGCTACACCTTC | NA | TRBJ1-2 | many | TRBV2
CSASHRARGTEAFF | TGCAGTGCTAGTCACAGGGCCCGGGGAACTGAAGCTTTCTTT | NA | TRBJ1-1 | once | TRBV20-1
CASSWDFREQFF | TGTGCCAGCAGTTGGGACTTTCGTGAGCAGTTCTTC | NA | TRBJ2-1 | NA | TRBV12-3/TRBV12-4
CASSQGGAEQFF | TGTGCCAGCAGCCAAGGGGGGGCTGAGCAGTTCTTC | NA | TRBJ2-1 | NA | TRBV4-2
CASSPPISGEKLFF | TGTGCCAGCAGCCCACCGATATCCGGCGAAAAACTGTTTTTT | NA | TRBJ1-4 | NA | TRBV7-9
CAWSVSWTYEQYF | TGTGCCTGGAGTGTTTCCTGGACCTACGAGCAGTACTTC | NA | TRBJ2-7 | NA | TRBV30
CARGGESYAEAFF | TGTGCCAGAGGGGGCGAGAGTTACGCTGAAGCTTTCTTT | TRBD1 | TRBJ1-1 | NA | TRBV2
CASSLDVGYEKTQYF | TGCGCCAGCAGCTTGGATGTGGGGTACGAGAAGACCCAGTACTTC | NA | TRBJ2-5 | NA | TRBV5-1
CASSLAGTAYGYTF | TGTGCCAGCAGTTTGGCAGGAACAGCCTATGGCTACACCTTC | NA | TRBJ1-2 | many | TRBV28
CSVVSPPNWRETTDTQYF | TGCAGCGTTGTATCCCCTCCGAACTGGCGGGAGACCACAGATACGCAGTATTTT | TRBD2 | TRBJ2-3 | many | TRBV29-1
CASSYRAGGQETQYF | TGTGCCAGCAGCTATCGGGCGGGGGGGCAAGAGACCCAGTACTTC | TRBD2 | TRBJ2-5 | few | TRBV7-2